This TCR beta chain appears in the sequencing data of a study of beta chain features in type 1 diabetes. The sequenced template was cDNA made from the entire isolated RNA. Method: immunoSEQ multiplex PCR; TCRdb's copy keeps in-frame clones and lacks some. There are roughly 330,000 clones in the sample; about 10% occur only once, and roughly 0.016% lies in the top ten. The TCR originated in a woman between 25 and 40 years old in good health. The sequencing sample was made of naive CD4+ T cells from blood.

The CDR3 nucleotides read TGTGCCAGCGGGATTGGTACGGGAGTCTACGAGCAGTACTTC. Protein sequence: CASGIGTGVYEQYF. The chain links TRBV21-1 to TRBJ2-7; the D call of TRBD2 is as the table states it, not checked on the DNA. TRBV21-1 represents a pseudogene. There are 14 residues in the CDR3.